These 21 T cell receptor beta chains share one sample of origin, sequenced in a study of cytomegalovirus exposure and HLA in healthy donors. PCR primers comprised 60 Vbeta and 13 Jbeta primers. TCRdb's table, derived via immunoSEQ multiplex PCR, lists solely in-frame clones and lacks some. The sample consists of over 110,000 clones, roughly 83% of them appearing once. Sequencing was carried out using PBMCs. The receptors derive from a female donor in good health and CMV-seronegative.

V and J are TRBV7-6 and TRBJ1-2; 10 bases match TRBD1. Germline V gene sequence: CDR1 SGHVS, CDR2 FNYEAQ. V shed 5 bases and J 4 bases; nucleotides not matched to a gene: 7. The CDR3 is made up of 15 amino acids. For the CDR3, the DNA is TGTGCCAGCAGCCCAGGACAGGGGGTATCCTATGGCTACACCTTC. Translated: CASSPGQGVSYGYTF.

This rearrangement joins TRBV7-2 to TRBJ2-7; TRBD2 aligns across 7 bases. Germline lookup yields CDR1 SGHTA and CDR2 FQGNSA. CDR3 length equals 15 residues. J gave up 3 bases and V 1 base, and 6 bases lay outside the gene matches. CDR3 sequence: CASSLGQAGYYEQYF. CDR3 coding DNA: TGTGCCAGCAGCTTAGGCCAAGCGGGGTACTACGAGCAGTACTTC.

This chain connects TRBV27 to TRBJ2-7; TRBD2 matches at 7 bases. Germline V gene lookup returns CDR1 MNHEY and CDR2 SMNVEV (reference sequence). V lost 2 bases and J lost 3; bases outside the gene matches: 7. The CDR3 sequence is 15 residues long. CDR3 residues: CASSLASGPYYEQYF. The CDR3 nucleotides read TGTGCCAGCAGTTTAGCTAGCGGCCCTTACTACGAGCAGTACTTC.

The chain employs TRBV9 and TRBJ2-1; tentatively, D is TRBD2 (5 bases). Germline assignment: CDR1 SGDLS and CDR2 YYNGEE. V lost 7 bases and J 9 bases, leaving 14 bases between the germline ends. The CDR3 has 12 amino acids. As DNA, the CDR3 is TGTGCCAGCGCGTCTTCGGGATCTGAGCAGTTCTTC. Translating gives CASASSGSEQFF.

This rearrangement joins TRBV14 to TRBJ2-3; weak D call: TRBD2 (5 bases). V was trimmed by 0 bases and J by 9 bases, leaving 16 bases between them. This CDR3 has 15 residues. Germline CDR1 reads SGHDN; CDR2 reads FVKESK. The CDR3 bases are TGTGCCAGCAGCCAAGACCTTTCAGCCCCGGGGACGCAGTATTTT. It encodes CASSQDLSAPGTQYF.

The chain uses TRBV19 and TRBJ2-3; 7 bases line up with TRBD1. The length of the CDR3 is 16 residues. Trimming at V came to 5 bases and at J to 0 bases, leaving 8 bases not matched to a gene. Germline V gene data show CDR1 as LNHDA and CDR2 as SQIVND (reference sequence). CDR3 sequence: CASSPSQGFSTDTQYF. The CDR3 DNA is TGTGCCAGTAGTCCCTCACAGGGGTTCAGCACAGATACGCAGTATTTT.

The V call is TRBV9, the J call TRBJ1-5; the D gene is possibly TRBD1 (6 bases). The CDR3 is 14 residues long. V was trimmed by 0 bases and J by 6 bases, leaving 10 bases between them. Looked up from germline, CDR1 is SGDLS and CDR2 is YYNGEE. This CDR3 reads CASSVAGDAQPQHF. CDR3 DNA sequence: TGTGCCAGCAGCGTAGCAGGGGACGCTCAGCCCCAGCATTTT.

The CDR3 DNA is TGTGCCAGCAGCTTGGCCATGCGGGGGGCCTACGAGCAGTACTTC. Translating gives CASSLAMRGAYEQYF. J is TRBJ2-7 and V is TRBV5-6; TRBD2 aligns across 8 bases. The junction had 4 bases not matched to a gene; V was cut back by 0 bases and J by 2 bases. CDR1 and CDR2 from the germline V gene are SGHDT and YYEEEE. CDR3 length equals 15 residues.

The chain joins TRBV4-3 to TRBJ2-1; possible D gene TRBD2, 7 bases. V was pared by 0 bases and J by 8 bases, with 11 bases between. Germline V CDR1 and CDR2: LGHNA, YSLEER. CDR3 length equals 14 residues. The DNA for the CDR3 is TGCGCCAGCAGCCAAGATGGGGGGGCCGATGAGCAGTTCTTC. It codes for CASSQDGGADEQFF.

This chain uses TRBV11-2 with TRBJ1-6; 8 bases are a match to TRBD1. V lost 3 bases to trimming and J lost 9 bases; unmatched junction nucleotides: 7. CDR1 is SGHAT, CDR2 FQNNGV, per germline. The CDR3 totals 15 residues. The CDR3, as DNA: TGTGCCAGCAGCTTTAACAGGGGGGGCGGTTCACCCCTCCACTTT. The encoded protein is CASSFNRGGGSPLHF.

This chain uses TRBV4-1 with TRBJ2-2; 9 positions match TRBD1. Germline CDR1 MGHRA, CDR2 YSYEKL. This CDR3 is 15 amino acids long. The ends lost 1 base at V and 6 bases at J; junction bases unmatched: 3. CDR3 coding DNA: TGCGCCAGCAGCCAAGGGACAGGGGAGGCCGGGGAGCTGTTTTTT. It codes for CASSQGTGEAGELFF.

The J gene is TRBJ2-1, the V gene TRBV5-1, with 16 bases identical to TRBD2. Per germline, CDR1 SGHRS and CDR2 YFSETQ. The CDR3 has 19 amino acids. With V trimmed by 3 bases and J by 2 bases, 8 bases remained unmatched. CDR3 nucleotides: TGCGCCAGCAGCTGGGGACTAGCGGGAGGGCTAGGGACCTACAATGAGCAGTTCTTC. It specifies CASSWGLAGGLGTYNEQFF.

The V gene is TRBV5-1, the J gene TRBJ2-3; D perhaps matches TRBD2 (6 bases). The V and J ends lost 0 bases and 5 bases respectively, with 13 bases between them. The CDR3 totals 15 residues. Germline-derived CDR1 and CDR2 are SGHRS and YFSETQ. This CDR3 is CASSLELASRDTQYF. The CDR3 region has the DNA TGCGCCAGCAGCTTGGAACTAGCAAGTCGAGATACGCAGTATTTT.

The chain recombines TRBV19 with TRBJ2-3; tentatively, D is TRBD2 (6 bases). CDR3 length: 16 residues. V lost 3 bases, J lost 2 bases, and 15 bases lay in between. Looked up from germline, CDR1 is LNHDA and CDR2 is SQIVND (reference sequence). In DNA form, the CDR3 reads TGTGCCAGTAGTATGGCACGGGAGCCCCCCACAGATACGCAGTATTTT. It is translated as CASSMAREPPTDTQYF.

The chain is built from TRBV5-1 and TRBJ2-1; 11 bases match TRBD2. The CDR3 runs to 16 residues. The junction had 8 bases not matched to a gene; V was cut back by 0 bases and J by 9 bases. The germline V gene has CDR1 SGHRS and CDR2 YFSETQ. Written as DNA, the CDR3 is TGCGCCAGCAGCTTGGCCCTGACTAGCGGGAAGCCTGAGCAGTTCTTC. It specifies CASSLALTSGKPEQFF.

The chain employs TRBV6-5 and TRBJ2-1; weak D call: TRBD2 (5 bases). Germline CDR1 is MNHEY and CDR2 is SVGAGI. Trimming removed 2 bases from V and 10 bases from J, with 9 bases in between. The CDR3 runs to 12 residues. CDR3 bases: TGTGCCAGCAGTTACGATCGGGGAGAGCAGTTCTTC. This encodes CASSYDRGEQFF.

V gene TRBV7-6 combines with J gene TRBJ1-4; D not certain. The germline V and J ends were trimmed by 1 base and 3 bases, with 9 bases remaining between them. The CDR3 extends over 15 amino acids. CDR1 is SGHVS and CDR2 is FNYEAQ in the germline V gene. As DNA, the CDR3 is TGTGCCAGCAGCTTAGACGGGTCCTCTAATGAAAAACTGTTTTTT. Its protein is CASSLDGSSNEKLFF.

The chain uses TRBV28 and TRBJ2-1, with TRBD2 as a possible D gene (6 bases). Germline CDR1 reads MDHEN; CDR2 reads SYDVKM. The CDR3 totals 15 residues. V was clipped by 6 bases and J by 3 bases, with 15 bases between them. The CDR3 is CASRRDGGYYNEQFF. In DNA, the CDR3 is TGTGCCAGCAGGCGTGACGGGGGTTACTACAATGAGCAGTTCTTC.

This chain uses TRBV5-4 with TRBJ2-5; 8 nucleotides match TRBD2. The CDR3 is 17 amino acids. Germline-derived CDR1 and CDR2 are SGHNT and YYREEE (reference sequence). The V segment lost 0 bases and the J segment 2 bases; nucleotides outside the gene matches: 9. The CDR3 nucleotides are TGTGCCAGCAGCTTGGTAACTAGCGGAGACTTACAAGAGACCCAGTACTTC. Protein sequence: CASSLVTSGDLQETQYF.

This clone was seen a handful of times. The V and J genes are TRBV4-1 and TRBJ1-4, with 7 bases fitting TRBD1. Germline trimming cut 4 bases from V and 9 bases from J; bases unmatched to any gene: 17. The CDR3 length is 17 residues. Germline values: CDR1 MGHRA, CDR2 YSYEKL. CDR3 nucleotide sequence: TGCGCCAGCAGCCCCCACTCTATGATAGGGGGCGGAAAAAAACTGTTTTTT. Encoded protein: CASSPHSMIGGGKKLFF.

The chain joins TRBV2 to TRBJ1-6; D possibly corresponds to TRBD1 (5 bases). The V gene's germline CDR1 is SNHLY and CDR2 FYNNEI. V gave up 11 bases and J gave up 8 bases, with 16 bases separating them. The CDR3 is 13 amino acids. CDR3 sequence reads: CAGGDPGDSPLHF. The CDR3 DNA reads TGTGCCGGAGGGGATCCTGGGGATTCACCCCTCCACTTT.